Given below is one TCR beta chain in context. The specificity of this receptor is unknown. Per-base qualities were not stored, and no clone one base away is much larger. At one collaborating source in Seattle, patients were enrolled during active infection and were followed longitudinally through the course of disease. Each collaborating institution followed its own protocols to collect whole blood in K2EDTA tubes. Collaborator samples were shipped for TCRbeta analysis as frozen whole blood, isolated PBMCs, or DNA extracted from either sample type. The data were obtained in a study of blood T cell repertoires in COVID-19 (dated by TCRdb to 2018 to 2021). Context from the whole study: Samples covering the acute and convalescent phases of COVID-19 were provided by collaborators in the United States, Italy and Spain. The samples were drawn from the first 160 participants of the ongoing ImmuneRACE study and from 1,200 or so subjects provided by 6 global collaborators. The repertoires were released in a freely available public database intended as a resource for research on the immune response to SARS-CoV-2. The material from the prospective study consisted of cDNA or gDNA derived from T cells, B-cell-depleted T cells, or PBMCs. Where HLA class I and class II types were available, the types were taken from metadata supplied by the sample provider, not from assay-based typing. Deeply sampled blood TCRbeta repertoires from subjects exposed to, actively infected with, or recovered from COVID-19 were included in the dataset. A de-identified subject ID, COVID-19 status, age in years and sex were almost always included in the sample metadata.

The germline V gene provides CDR1 ENHRY and CDR2 SYGVKD. Germline trimming amounts to 4 bases on V and 6 bases on J, with 2 as the count of junction bases outside the gene matches. Its CDR3 holds 13 amino acids, cysteine through phenylalanine. Only CDR3 DNA is held: 39 bases, read in frame from base 1. TCRbeta CDR3 regions were amplified from genomic DNA using the immunoSEQ Assay, a bias-controlled multiplex PCR. Regarding the original processing steps: Nucleated cell counts per sample were estimated from amplification of reference gene primers within the assay. Sequence reads were collapsed and filtered to measure the absolute abundance of every unique TCRbeta CDR3 rearrangement. For each sample, productive Simpson clonality was calculated by taking the square root of Simpson's diversity index across productive rearrangements. In its TCRdb copy, this immuneACCESS table keeps in-frame sequences only and misses some clones. Where compared with another copy, unresolved V genes explain less than half of these, and the others have no known cause. V, J and clone size derive from that table, while D and trimming were established from the DNA sequence. Recorded for this sample are 440,000 or so clones; approximately 90% of them occurred a single time. Clones ranked in the top ten supply around 1.5% of the sample.

Overall study results and their limits: How much clinical and demographic metadata was included differed by source and by participant, and the metadata was provided uncurated.

Sequenced: peripheral blood. The sequence derives from a woman aged 40 to 50 with COVID-19, enrolled during active disease. The chain is made from TRBV10-3 and TRBJ1-5; the central 8 bases match TRBD1. The nucleotide sequence reads as follows: TGTGCCATCAGTGTCCAGGGGGCTCAGCCCCAGCATTTT. Translated, this gives CAISVQGAQPQHF.